These 5 T cell receptor beta chains originate from one sample sequenced in a study of radiation and T cells in renal cell carcinoma. As to time point: baseline pretreatment blood. Treatment noted: 15 Gy SBRT to primary tumor, nephrectomy 4 weeks later. The data were produced by immunoSEQ multiplex PCR, yet TCRdb's version contains in-frame clones alone and is incomplete. The profile covers about 140,000 clones, with 83% appearing a single time and roughly 23% taken by the ten largest. This specimen was blood, taken from a patient whose treatment included radiotherapy and nephrectomy. These TCRs come from a woman aged 45-59 years with renal cell carcinoma.

The gene calls are TRBV7-9 and TRBJ2-1, with TRBD2 as a possible D gene (7 bases). This CDR3 comprises 16 residues. Germline CDR1 and CDR2: SEHNR and FQNEAQ (reference sequence). The ends were cut back, 1 base at V and 4 bases at J, with 14 bases in the middle. The CDR3 loop is CASSLGVGGVYNEQFF. Here the CDR3 DNA reads TGTGCCAGCAGCTTAGGTGTAGGGGGGGTATACAATGAGCAGTTCTTC.

As to this clone: Relative to the germline gene, one junction end is altered; a read error may explain this. V gene TRBV30 combines with J gene TRBJ1-2; maybe TRBD1 (5 bases). The CDR3 is made up of 14 amino acids. Germline CDR1 GTSNPN, CDR2 SVGIG (reference sequence). The CDR3 nucleotides read TGTGCCTGGAGTGTATGGCGCGAGGGGTATGGCTGCACCTTC. Translating it yields CAWSVWREGYGCTF. The full variable domain, with the rest looked up from reference TRBV30 and TRBJ1-2, is SQTIHQWPATLVQPVGSPLSLECTVEGTSNPNLYWYRQAAGRGLQLLFYSVGIGQISSEVPQNLSASRPQDRQFILSSKKLLLSDSGFYLCAWSVWREGYGCTFGSGTRLTVV.

The CDR3 spells CASYPRGQGSNEQYF. The CDR3 region has the DNA TGTGCCAGCTACCCTCGGGGGCAGGGGAGCAACGAGCAGTACTTC. J is TRBJ2-7 and V is TRBV28; D possibly matches TRBD1 or TRBD2 (6 bases each). The CDR3 length is 15 residues. The V gene lost 8 bases and the J gene lost 5 bases, with 22 bases spanning the gap. CDR1 and CDR2 (germline): MDHEN, SYDVKM.

The rearrangement joins TRBV29-1 to TRBJ1-5; D is unclear. CDR1 and CDR2 from the germline V gene are SQVTM and ANQGSEA. The CDR3 extends over 10 amino acids. Trimming left V 6 bases short and J 8 bases short, with 8 bases between. The CDR3 region has the DNA TGCAGCGTGGAGTGCAAGCCCCAGCATTTT. This gives the protein CSVECKPQHF.

The chain carries TRBV9 and TRBJ2-2; no reliable D call. Germline CDR1 SGDLS, CDR2 YYNGEE. Trimming stripped 3 bases from V and 3 bases from J, with 6 bases between. The CDR3 totals 13 residues. The CDR3 region is CASSDWYTGELFF. The CDR3 DNA sequence: TGTGCCAGCAGCGACTGGTACACCGGGGAGCTGTTTTTT.